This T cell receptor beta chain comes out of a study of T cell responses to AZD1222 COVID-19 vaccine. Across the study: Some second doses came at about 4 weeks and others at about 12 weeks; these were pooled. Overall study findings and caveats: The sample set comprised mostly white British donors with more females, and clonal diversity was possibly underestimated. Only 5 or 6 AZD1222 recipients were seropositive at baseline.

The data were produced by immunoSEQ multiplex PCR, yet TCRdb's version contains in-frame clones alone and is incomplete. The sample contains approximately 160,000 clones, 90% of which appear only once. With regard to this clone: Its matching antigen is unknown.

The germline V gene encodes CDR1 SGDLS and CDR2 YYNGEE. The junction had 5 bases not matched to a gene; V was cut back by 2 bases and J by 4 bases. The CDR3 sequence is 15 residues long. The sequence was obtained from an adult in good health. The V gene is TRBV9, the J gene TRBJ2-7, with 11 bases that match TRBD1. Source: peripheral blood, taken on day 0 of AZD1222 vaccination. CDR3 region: CASSVSDRGLYEQYF. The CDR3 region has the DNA TGTGCCAGCAGCGTTTCGGACAGGGGGCTATACGAGCAGTACTTC.